This is a list of T cell receptor beta chains from one sample in a study of blood T cell repertoires in COVID-19. Assay used: immunoSEQ multiplex PCR; TCRdb lists only in-frame clones, some missing. The repertoire holds roughly 56,000 clones, approximately 83% seen once, with about 14% in the top ten. Sequencing was performed on peripheral blood. Receptors originate from a human donor in a cohort sampled during active COVID-19. Both conserved end residues are part of each CDR3. A D gene is named only where the DNA matches it firmly. Not every row has a clone size; where given, it reads once, few, many or a size class.

TRBJ2-3 . . TRBV5-4 CASSSGIDSVTDTQYF TGTGCCAGCAGCTCAGGGATAGATTCGGTCACAGATACGCAGTATTTT
TRBJ1-2 . . TRBV2 CASSENGLYGYTF TGTGCCAGCAGTGAGAACGGACTTTATGGCTACACCTTC
TRBJ2-4 . TRBD2 TRBV6-5 CASRWGGRTKNIQYF TGTGCAAGTAGGTGGGGAGGGCGAACCAAAAACATTCAGTACTTC
TRBJ1-1 . TRBD1 TRBV5-1 CASSFPGTATEAFF TGCGCCAGCAGCTTCCCCGGGACAGCCACTGAAGCTTTCTTT
TRBJ2-7 . . TRBV7-9 CASSFAGYEQYF TGTGCCAGCAGCTTTGCGGGGTACGAGCAGTACTTC
TRBJ2-1 . TRBD2 TRBV9 CASSVGASGIGYEQFF TGTGCCAGCAGCGTAGGAGCCAGCGGGATAGGGTATGAGCAGTTCTTC
TRBJ1-1 . TRBD1 TRBV27 CASRPRDRGGNTEAFF TGTGCCAGCAGGCCCCGGGACAGGGGTGGGAACACTGAAGCTTTCTTT
TRBJ2-7 once . TRBV9 CASSVAPTPNYEQYF TGTGCCAGCAGCGTAGCCCCGACACCAAACTACGAGCAGTACTTC
TRBJ2-1 . TRBD1 TRBV11-1 CASSLARTGGSGEFF TGTGCCAGCAGCTTAGCCCGGACAGGGGGCAGCGGTGAGTTCTTC
TRBJ1-3 . TRBD1 TRBV5-1 CASSRGDRDSGNTIYF TGCGCCAGCAGCAGGGGCGACAGGGACTCTGGAAACACCATATATTTT
TRBJ2-1 . TRBD2 TRBV27 CASSPSGDYNEQFF TGTGCCAGCAGTCCTAGCGGAGATTACAATGAGCAGTTCTTC
TRBJ1-5 once . TRBV5-1 CASSPSGDYNQPQHF TGCGCCAGCAGCCCGTCGGGGGATTACAATCAGCCCCAGCATTTT
TRBJ2-5 . TRBD1 TRBV6-5 CASSSDRTETQYF TGTGCCAGCAGTTCGGACAGGACGGAGACCCAGTACTTC
TRBJ2-2 . TRBD1 TRBV6-2/TRBV6-3 CASSTELRDRALKNTGELFF TGTGCCAGCAGTACAGAACTTCGGGACAGGGCTTTGAAAAACACCGGGGAGCTGTTTTTT
TRBJ1-2 once TRBD1 TRBV28 CASKGAIGTGGGYTF TGTGCCAGCAAAGGGGCTATCGGGACAGGGGGTGGCTACACCTTC
TRBJ1-1 few TRBD1 TRBV28 CASSLGDRGVNTEAFF TGTGCCAGCAGTTTAGGGGACAGGGGCGTGAACACTGAAGCTTTCTTT
TRBJ2-7 . TRBD1 TRBV5-6 CASSLQGALSYEQYF TGTGCCAGCAGCTTACAGGGGGCCCTCAGCTACGAGCAGTACTTC
TRBJ1-5 . . TRBV28 CASTVPTGAYQPQHF TGTGCCAGCACCGTACCGACAGGAGCCTATCAGCCCCAGCATTTT
TRBJ2-7 . TRBD2 TRBV6-5 CASSYAGTSEGIEQYF TGTGCCAGCAGTTACGCGGGGACTAGCGAGGGGATCGAGCAGTACTTC
TRBJ2-3 . . TRBV7-6 CASSRLAGLSTDTQYF TGTGCCAGCAGCCGACTCGCGGGACTGAGCACAGATACGCAGTATTTT
TRBJ1-2 . TRBD1 TRBV7-3 CASSRAGTGLSYGYTF TGTGCCAGCAGCCGAGCCGGGACAGGGCTTAGCTATGGCTACACCTTC
TRBJ1-2 . TRBD1 TRBV7-9 CASSFRGVSYGYTF TGTGCCAGCAGCTTCAGGGGGGTTAGCTATGGCTACACCTTC
TRBJ2-3 . TRBD2 TRBV11-3 CASSRAGGQTDTQYF TGTGCCAGCAGCCGAGCGGGAGGACAAACAGATACGCAGTATTTT
TRBJ2-2 . . TRBV7-8 CASSLDGGRVTGELFF TGTGCCAGCAGCTTAGACGGGGGAAGGGTCACCGGGGAGCTGTTTTTT
TRBJ1-2 . . TRBV13 CASSRYSGGYTF TGTGCCAGCAGCCGATACTCAGGAGGCTACACCTTC
TRBJ1-1 few . TRBV20-1 CSVKDKGAFF TGCAGTGTTAAGGACAAAGGAGCTTTCTTT
TRBJ1-1 few . TRBV24-1 CATSDPNYTEAFF TGTGCCACCAGTGACCCCAACTACACTGAAGCTTTCTTT
TRBJ2-7 . TRBD1 TRBV6-5 CASSYNRGPGYEQYF TGTGCCAGCAGTTATAACAGGGGGCCAGGCTACGAGCAGTACTTC
TRBJ2-7 . TRBD1 TRBV28 CASRTTGFGEQYF TGTGCCAGCAGAACGACAGGGTTCGGGGAGCAGTACTTC
TRBJ2-3 . TRBD2 TRBV7-9 CASSPSPLAGYASTDTQYF TGTGCCAGCAGCCCGTCTCCTCTAGCGGGGTACGCTAGCACAGATACGCAGTATTTT